This note documents a single TCR beta chain sequence. Antigen: not known. This specimen belongs to a study of cytomegalovirus exposure and HLA in healthy donors. Findings and caveats of the study: Reported performance of the classifier showed diagnosis of cytomegalovirus status with high specificity and sensitivity. Another analysis was done later, and it associated 17,000 or so TCR beta sequences with HLA alleles at 0.05 false discovery rate.

The CDR3 runs 14 residues. Germline CDR1 reads MDHEN; CDR2 reads SYDVKM. V was pared by 5 bases and J by 1 base, with 11 bases between. As for the donors, each was a healthy bone marrow donor. The PCR was carried out with 60 Vbeta primers and 13 Jbeta primers. Data came from immunoSEQ multiplex PCR; TCRdb stores just in-frame clones and leaves some out. The sample lists some 91,000 clones; around four fifths were seen once. J is TRBJ1-1 and V is TRBV28; D gene unclear. The TCR sequence derives from a woman aged 55-70 years in good health and CMV-seronegative. The source material was PBMCs. The DNA for the CDR3 is TGTGCCAGCAGTGGTCCCGGGTCGAACACTGAAGCTTTCTTT. Its translation is CASSGPGSNTEAFF.